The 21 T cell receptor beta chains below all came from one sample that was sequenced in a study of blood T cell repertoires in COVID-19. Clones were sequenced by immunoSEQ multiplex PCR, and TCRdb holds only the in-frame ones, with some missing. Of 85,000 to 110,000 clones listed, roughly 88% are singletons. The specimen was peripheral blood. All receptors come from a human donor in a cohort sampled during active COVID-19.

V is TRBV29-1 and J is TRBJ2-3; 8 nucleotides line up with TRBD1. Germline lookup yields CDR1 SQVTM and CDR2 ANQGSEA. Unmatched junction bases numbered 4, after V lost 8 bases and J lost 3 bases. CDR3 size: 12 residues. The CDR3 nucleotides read TGCAGCCAGGGGGCCAGAACAGATACGCAGTATTTT. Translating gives CSQGARTDTQYF.

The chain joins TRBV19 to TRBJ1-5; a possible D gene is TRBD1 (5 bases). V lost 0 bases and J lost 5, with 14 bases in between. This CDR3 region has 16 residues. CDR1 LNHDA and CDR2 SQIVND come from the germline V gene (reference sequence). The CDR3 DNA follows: TGTGCCAGTAGTATAGATCGCAGGGTTTTCGATCAGCCCCAGCATTTT. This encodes CASSIDRRVFDQPQHF.

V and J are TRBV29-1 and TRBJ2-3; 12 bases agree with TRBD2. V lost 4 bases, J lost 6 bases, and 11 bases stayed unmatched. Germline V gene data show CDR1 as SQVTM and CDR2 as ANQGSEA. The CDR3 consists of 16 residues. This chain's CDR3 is CSVGFPLAGGPDTQYF. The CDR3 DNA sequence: TGCAGCGTTGGTTTCCCCCTAGCGGGGGGGCCCGATACGCAGTATTTT.

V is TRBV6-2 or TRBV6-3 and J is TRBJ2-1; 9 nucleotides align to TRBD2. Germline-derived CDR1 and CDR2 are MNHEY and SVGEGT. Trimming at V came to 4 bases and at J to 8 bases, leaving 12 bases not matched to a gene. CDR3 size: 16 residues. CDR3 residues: CASSSVPGSGSHEQFF. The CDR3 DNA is TGTGCCAGCAGTTCGGTCCCAGGTAGCGGGAGCCATGAGCAGTTCTTC.

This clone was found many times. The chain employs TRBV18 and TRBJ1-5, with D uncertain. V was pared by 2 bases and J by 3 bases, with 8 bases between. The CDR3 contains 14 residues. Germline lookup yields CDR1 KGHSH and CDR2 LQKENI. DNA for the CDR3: TGTGCCAGCTCACCAGGGCGGGACAATCAGCCCCAGCATTTT. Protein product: CASSPGRDNQPQHF.

CDR3: CASSPDPSQGYGYTF. DNA of the CDR3: TGTGCCAGCTCACCAGATCCTTCTCAGGGGTATGGCTACACCTTC. The rearrangement joins TRBV18 to TRBJ1-2, with D maybe TRBD1 (6 bases). The CDR3 has 15 amino acids. Germline CDR1 reads KGHSH; CDR2 reads LQKENI. V lost 2 bases to trimming and J lost 5 bases, with 15 bases between them.

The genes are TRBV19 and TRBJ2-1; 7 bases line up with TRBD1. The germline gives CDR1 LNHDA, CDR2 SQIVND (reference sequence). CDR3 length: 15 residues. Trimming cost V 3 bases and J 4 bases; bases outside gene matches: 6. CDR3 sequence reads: CASSIDRARYNEQFF. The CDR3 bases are TGTGCCAGTAGTATTGACAGGGCTAGGTACAATGAGCAGTTCTTC.

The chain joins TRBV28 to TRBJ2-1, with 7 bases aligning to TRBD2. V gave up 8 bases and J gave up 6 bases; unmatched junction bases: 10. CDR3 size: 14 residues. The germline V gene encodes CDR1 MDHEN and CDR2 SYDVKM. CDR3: CASWSGTHLNEQFF. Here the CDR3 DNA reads TGTGCCAGCTGGAGCGGGACCCATCTCAATGAGCAGTTCTTC.

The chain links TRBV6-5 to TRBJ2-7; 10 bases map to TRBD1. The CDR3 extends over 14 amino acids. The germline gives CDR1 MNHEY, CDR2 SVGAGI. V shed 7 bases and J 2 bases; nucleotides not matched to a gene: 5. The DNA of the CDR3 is TGTGCCAGCACCCGACAGGGGGCACCCTACGAGCAGTACTTC. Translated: CASTRQGAPYEQYF.

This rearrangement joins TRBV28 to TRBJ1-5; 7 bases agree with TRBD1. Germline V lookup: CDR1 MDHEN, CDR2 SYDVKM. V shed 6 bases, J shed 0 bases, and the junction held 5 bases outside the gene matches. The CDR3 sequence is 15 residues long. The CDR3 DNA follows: TGTGCCAGCAGACGTACAGGGGTTAGCAATCAGCCCCAGCATTTT. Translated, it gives CASRRTGVSNQPQHF.

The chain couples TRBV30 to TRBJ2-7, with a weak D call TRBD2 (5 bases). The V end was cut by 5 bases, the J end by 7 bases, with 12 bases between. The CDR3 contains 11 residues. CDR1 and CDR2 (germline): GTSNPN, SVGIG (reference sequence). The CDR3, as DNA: TGTGCCTGGGAACAGCCGGGAGAGCAGTACTTC. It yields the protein CAWEQPGEQYF.

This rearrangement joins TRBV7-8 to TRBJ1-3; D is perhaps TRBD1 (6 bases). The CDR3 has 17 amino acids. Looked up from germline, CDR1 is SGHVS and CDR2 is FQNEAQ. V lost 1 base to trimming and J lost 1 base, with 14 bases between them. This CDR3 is CASSLETGRGSGNTIYF. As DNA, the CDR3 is TGTGCCAGCAGCTTAGAAACAGGGCGAGGATCTGGAAACACCATATATTTT.

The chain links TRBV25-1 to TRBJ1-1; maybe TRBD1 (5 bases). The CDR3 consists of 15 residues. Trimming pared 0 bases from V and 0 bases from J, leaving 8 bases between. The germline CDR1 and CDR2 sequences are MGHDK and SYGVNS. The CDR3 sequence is CASSEYADMNTEAFF. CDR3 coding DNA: TGTGCCAGCAGTGAATACGCGGACATGAACACTGAAGCTTTCTTT.

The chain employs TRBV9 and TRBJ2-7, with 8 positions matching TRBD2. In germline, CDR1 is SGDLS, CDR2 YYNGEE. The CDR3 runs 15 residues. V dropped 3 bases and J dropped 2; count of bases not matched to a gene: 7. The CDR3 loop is CASSAAGGVPYEQYF. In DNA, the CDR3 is TGTGCCAGCAGCGCCGCGGGAGGCGTCCCCTACGAGCAGTACTTC.

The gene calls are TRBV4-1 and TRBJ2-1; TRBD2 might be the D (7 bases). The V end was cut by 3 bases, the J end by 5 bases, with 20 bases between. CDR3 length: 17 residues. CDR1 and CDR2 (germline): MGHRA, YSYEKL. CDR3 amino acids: CASSHVLLGGADNEQFF. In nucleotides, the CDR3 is TGCGCCAGCAGCCACGTTCTTTTGGGGGGGGCAGACAATGAGCAGTTCTTC.

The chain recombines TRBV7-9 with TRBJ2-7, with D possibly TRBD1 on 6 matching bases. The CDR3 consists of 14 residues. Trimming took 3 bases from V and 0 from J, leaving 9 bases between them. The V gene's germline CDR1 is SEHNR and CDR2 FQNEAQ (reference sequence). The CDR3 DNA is TGTGCCAGCAGCTTGGACAGCATCTCCTACGAGCAGTACTTC. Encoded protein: CASSLDSISYEQYF.

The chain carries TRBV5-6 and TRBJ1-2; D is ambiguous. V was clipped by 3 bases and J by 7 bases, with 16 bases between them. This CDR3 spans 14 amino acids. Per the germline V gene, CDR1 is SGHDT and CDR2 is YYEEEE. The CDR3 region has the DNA TGTGCCAGCAGCTCGACCCGGAGGGTTGTTGGCTACACCTTC. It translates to CASSSTRRVVGYTF.

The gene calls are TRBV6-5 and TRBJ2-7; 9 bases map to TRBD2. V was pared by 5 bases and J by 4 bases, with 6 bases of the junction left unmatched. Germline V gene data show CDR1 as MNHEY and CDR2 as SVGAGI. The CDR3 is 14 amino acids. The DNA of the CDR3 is TGTGCCAGCAGTCCCGCGGGAGGGAGGTACGAGCAGTACTTC. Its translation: CASSPAGGRYEQYF.

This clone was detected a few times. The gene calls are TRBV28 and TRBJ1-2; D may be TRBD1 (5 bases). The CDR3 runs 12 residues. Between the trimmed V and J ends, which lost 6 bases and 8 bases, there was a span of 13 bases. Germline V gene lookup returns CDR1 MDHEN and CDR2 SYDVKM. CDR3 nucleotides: TGTGCCAGCAGCAAGGGCAGGGCAGGCTACACCTTC. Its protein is CASSKGRAGYTF.

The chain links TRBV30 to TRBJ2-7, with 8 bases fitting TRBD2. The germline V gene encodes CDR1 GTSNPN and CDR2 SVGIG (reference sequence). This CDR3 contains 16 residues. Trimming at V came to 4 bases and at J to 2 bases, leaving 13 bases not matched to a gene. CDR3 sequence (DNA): TGTGCCTGGACAAAGGCGGGGGGCGTAGTAGCCTACGAGCAGTACTTC. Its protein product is CAWTKAGGVVAYEQYF.

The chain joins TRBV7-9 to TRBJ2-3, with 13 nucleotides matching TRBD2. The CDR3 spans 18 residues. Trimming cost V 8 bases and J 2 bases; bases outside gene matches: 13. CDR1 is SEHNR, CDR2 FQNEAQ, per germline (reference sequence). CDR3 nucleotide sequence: TGTGCCAGCCTCGGACGGATGACTAGCGGGAGGCCCACAGATACGCAGTATTTT. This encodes CASLGRMTSGRPTDTQYF.